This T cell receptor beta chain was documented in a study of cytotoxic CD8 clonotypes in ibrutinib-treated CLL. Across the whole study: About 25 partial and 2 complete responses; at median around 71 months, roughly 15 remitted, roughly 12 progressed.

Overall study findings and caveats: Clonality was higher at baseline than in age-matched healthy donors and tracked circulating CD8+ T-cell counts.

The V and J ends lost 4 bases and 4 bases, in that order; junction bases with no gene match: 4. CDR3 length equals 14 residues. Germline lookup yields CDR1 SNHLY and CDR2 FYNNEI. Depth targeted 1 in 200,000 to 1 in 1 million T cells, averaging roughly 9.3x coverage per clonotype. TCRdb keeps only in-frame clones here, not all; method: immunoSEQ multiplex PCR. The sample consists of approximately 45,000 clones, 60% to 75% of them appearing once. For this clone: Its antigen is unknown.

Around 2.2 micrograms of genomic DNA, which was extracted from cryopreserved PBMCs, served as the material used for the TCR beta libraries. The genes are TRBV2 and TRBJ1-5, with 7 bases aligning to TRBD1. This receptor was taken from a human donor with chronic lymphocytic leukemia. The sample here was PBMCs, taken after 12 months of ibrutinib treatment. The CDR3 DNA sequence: TGTGCCAGCAGTGTAGGGGGCCAAAATCAGCCCCAGCATTTT. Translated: CASSVGGQNQPQHF.